In this sample, the clone carrying this TCR beta chain turned up a few times. Its target is unknown. This sample was included in a study of blood T cells in healthy people across ages. Study information: Per every two T cells, about one barcoded beta molecule was captured by template switching.

Regarding the study as a whole: The CMV status of each donor remained undetermined, and this could have confounded shifts in expanded clonotypes.

Sample-barcoded 5' priming and a J-beta primer mix drove a second PCR of roughly 7 to 11 cycles. One entry per CDR3 protein results from TCRdb running MiXCR on the 5' RACE reads. The table lists some 900,000 distinct CDR3 sequences, about 48% of them singletons. The material sequenced was blood. This TCR came from a man aged 30 to 39 in good health.

The CDR3 bases are TGCAGCACCGGACAGGACTCCTACAATGAGCAGTTCTTC. This codes for CSTGQDSYNEQFF. V and J are TRBV29-1 and TRBJ2-1; 7 positions match TRBD1. This CDR3 contains 13 residues. V lost 8 bases, J lost 0 bases, and 4 bases stayed unmatched. Per the germline V gene, CDR1 is SQVTM and CDR2 is ANQGSEA.